This T cell receptor (beta chain) derives from a study of blood T cell repertoires in COVID-19. The authors' processing: Estimation of nucleated cell counts relied on the amplification of reference gene primers. The protocol was immunoSEQ multiplex PCR, while the TCRdb copy is restricted to in-frame clones and leaves out a portion. From that table come the V and J calls and clone size; the DNA was used to work out D and trimming. This sample has about 300,000 clones, with around four fifths found just once. V was clipped by 3 bases and J by 11 bases; unmatched bases: 11. There are 15 residues in the CDR3. Germline assignment: CDR1 SGHRS and CDR2 YFSETQ.

The rearrangement joins TRBV5-1 to TRBJ1-6; TRBD1 aligns across 7 bases. This sequence was found in a woman aged 45-59 years with acute or convalescent COVID-19. The source material was peripheral blood. DNA of the CDR3: TGCGCCAGCAGCTCCGGACAGGCATCGGGGCCACCCCTCCACTTT. Translating gives CASSSGQASGPPLHF.